A selection of T cell receptor beta chains follows, all from one sample in a study of cytomegalovirus exposure and HLA in healthy donors. The table came from immunoSEQ multiplex PCR; TCRdb's copy has only in-frame clones and leaves some out. The sample has over 150,000 clones; 70% to 80% are singletons. Sequencing input: PBMCs. All receptors derive from a man aged 30 to 39 in good health and CMV-seronegative. Each CDR3 is given with its conserved first and last residue. Each record gives: D gene, clone size, V gene, J gene, CDR3 DNA, CDR3 protein. The D gene is left open where the match is weak. Clone sizes are given selectively: once, few, many, or a class where the clone is expanded.

>TRBD1|NA|TRBV7-2|TRBJ1-6
TGTGCCAGCAGAGCGGGACAGGGCGGGTCACCCCTCCACTTT
CASRAGQGGSPLHF
>NA|once|TRBV28|TRBJ1-2
TGTGCCAGCAGTTTAGGCTACAGAAAGGACTATGGCTACACCTTC
CASSLGYRKDYGYTF
>TRBD2|NA|TRBV15|TRBJ2-5
TGTGCCACCAGCAGAAGTTGGGGCGGGGGAGGGTACCAAGAGACCCAGTACTTC
CATSRSWGGGGYQETQYF
>TRBD1|NA|TRBV29-1|TRBJ2-5
TGCAGCGTTGAGGTACAGGGGAAGACCCAGTACTTC
CSVEVQGKTQYF
>NA|NA|TRBV5-4|TRBJ2-2
TGTGCCAGCAGCCCAAACAGGGAAGGCGGGGAGCTGTTTTTT
CASSPNREGGELFF
>TRBD1|NA|TRBV4-1|TRBJ1-1
TGCGCCAGCAGCCAAGACGGACAGGGACTATGGACTGAAGCTTTCTTT
CASSQDGQGLWTEAFF
>NA|few|TRBV19|TRBJ2-2
TGTGCCAGTAGTTCCCTTTTTGGGGGGACCGGGGAGCTGTTTTTT
CASSSLFGGTGELFF
>NA|NA|TRBV5-1|TRBJ2-3
TGCGCCAGCAGCCCGGGGGGCCCCACAGATACGCAGTATTTT
CASSPGGPTDTQYF
>NA|few|TRBV6-5|TRBJ1-5
TGTGCCAGCAGTCTTAATAGCAATCAGCCCCAGCATTTT
CASSLNSNQPQHF
>NA|NA|TRBV6-1|TRBJ2-5
TGTGCCAGCAGTGGTCTATTGGGGACACAAGAGACCCAGTACTTC
CASSGLLGTQETQYF
>NA|NA|TRBV6-1|TRBJ1-4
TGTGCCAGCAGGACAGCCGCAACTAATGAAAAACTGTTTTTT
CASRTAATNEKLFF
>TRBD2|few|TRBV9|TRBJ2-2
TGTGCCAGCAGCGTAGAACCTGTTAGCGGGTTCACCGGGGAGCTGTTTTTT
CASSVEPVSGFTGELFF
>NA|NA|TRBV11-2|TRBJ2-5
TGTGCCAGCAGCTTAGATCTAGCGAAGGAGACCCAGTACTTC
CASSLDLAKETQYF
>NA|NA|TRBV5-4|TRBJ2-2
TGTGCCAGCAGCTCGGACAGCCCGAACACCGGGGAGCTGTTTTTT
CASSSDSPNTGELFF
>NA|few|TRBV5-1|TRBJ1-1
TGCGCCAGCAGCTTGGGCCGGGGGAACACTGAAGCTTTCTTT
CASSLGRGNTEAFF
>TRBD2|NA|TRBV4-1|TRBJ2-3
TGCGCCAGCAGCCAAGAATGGACTAGCGGGAAATACTACACAGATACGCAGTATTTT
CASSQEWTSGKYYTDTQYF
>NA|NA|TRBV7-9|TRBJ2-5
TGTGCCAGCAGCTTAGACAGTGTATCCGAGACCCAGTACTTC
CASSLDSVSETQYF
>NA|NA|TRBV6-1|TRBJ2-5
TGTGCCAGCAGTGAAGTAGGTGTCGGGGAGACCCAGTACTTC
CASSEVGVGETQYF
>TRBD2|NA|TRBV2|TRBJ2-7
TGTGCCAGGGGTAGCGGGGGGGCCGGAGGCGAGCAGTACTTC
CARGSGGAGGEQYF
>NA|NA|TRBV19|TRBJ2-5
TGTGCCAGTAACGGGGCCAAAGGGGGAGAGACCCAGTACTTC
CASNGAKGGETQYF
>NA|NA|TRBV7-7|TRBJ2-5
TGTGCTAGCAGCTCCCCAGGGGAAGAGGAGACCCAGTACTTC
CASSSPGEEETQYF
>TRBD1|few|TRBV7-9|TRBJ1-4
TGTGCCAGCAGTTATCAGGGGGCGGCTAATGAAAAACTGTTTTTT
CASSYQGAANEKLFF
>NA|NA|TRBV29-1|TRBJ1-2
TGCAGCGTTCGGACTAGGGCCCCCTATGGCTACCCCTTC
CSVRTRAPYGYPF
>NA|NA|TRBV7-6|TRBJ1-5
TGTGCCAGCAGCTTAGTTCTGGGAGATCAGCCCCAGCATTTT
CASSLVLGDQPQHF
>NA|NA|TRBV6-5|TRBJ2-7
TGTGCCAGCAGTTCAAGAGTCGGCTACGAGCAGTACTTC
CASSSRVGYEQYF
>TRBD1|few|TRBV18|TRBJ2-7
TGTGCCAGCTCGCTTTGGGACAGATCCTACGAGCAGTACTTC
CASSLWDRSYEQYF
>TRBD2|few|TRBV5-6|TRBJ2-7
TGTGCCAGCAGCCTGGCCCCCCGCCCGGGGGGGATCAACGAGCAGTACTTC
CASSLAPRPGGINEQYF
>NA|NA|TRBV4-1|TRBJ2-3
TGCGCCAGCAGCCAGGTAGGGAGGAGAAACACAGATACGCAGTATTTT
CASSQVGRRNTDTQYF
>NA|NA|TRBV9|TRBJ1-1
TGTGCCAGCAGCGTAGATGGGAGAATGAACACTGAAGCTTTCTTT
CASSVDGRMNTEAFF
>NA|once|TRBV19|TRBJ1-2
TGTGCCAGTAGGAAGGACAGCGGCTCGGGTGGCTACACCTTC
CASRKDSGSGGYTF
>TRBD2|once|TRBV2|TRBJ2-1
TGTGCCAGCAGTGAACTAGCGGGGGGGAATGAGCAGTTCTTC
CASSELAGGNEQFF
>TRBD2|NA|TRBV5-4|TRBJ2-5
TGTGCCAGCAGCACACATCCGGGACTAGCAGAAGAGACCCAGTACTTC
CASSTHPGLAEETQYF
>NA|NA|TRBV30|TRBJ1-2
TGTGCCTGGACACCTGGCAGAAACTATGGCTACACCTTC
CAWTPGRNYGYTF
>TRBD2|NA|TRBV2|TRBJ2-3
TGTGCCAGCAGTGGTGGTAGCGGGGGGGGCGCAGATACGCAGTATTTT
CASSGGSGGGADTQYF
>NA|NA|TRBV19|TRBJ1-4
TGTGCCAGTAGTAAACAGAGGGATGAAAAACTGTTTTTT
CASSKQRDEKLFF
>NA|NA|TRBV27|TRBJ1-5
TGTGCCAGCAGCCTAATTAGCAATCAGCCCCAGCATTTT
CASSLISNQPQHF
>NA|NA|TRBV29-1|TRBJ1-1
TGCAGCGTTCTAAGGTACGGGGGGGGACGAACTGAAGCTTTCTTT
CSVLRYGGGRTEAFF
>NA|NA|TRBV27|TRBJ1-6
TGTGCCAGCAGTTTAACAGGGAAGCAATCACCCCTCCACTTT
CASSLTGKQSPLHF
>NA|NA|TRBV29-1|TRBJ2-1
TGCAGCGTTGGCCAACCCCAGTACTACAATGAGCAGTTCTTC
CSVGQPQYYNEQFF
>NA|NA|TRBV7-8|TRBJ1-3
TGTGCCAGCAGCTTACCCGGACAGGGAAACACCATATATTTT
CASSLPGQGNTIYF
>TRBD1|few|TRBV7-2|TRBJ2-3
TGTGCCAGCAGCTTAGCGGACAGGGGCACAGATACGCAGTATTTT
CASSLADRGTDTQYF
>TRBD1|NA|TRBV4-2|TRBJ2-7
TGTGCCAGCAGCCAAGTCCTAGACAGGGACGAGCAGTACTTC
CASSQVLDRDEQYF
>NA|NA|TRBV7-9|TRBJ2-7
TGTGCCAGCAGCCTAAGGGGGGGCCCAACTCGGCAGTACTTC
CASSLRGGPTRQYF
>TRBD2|NA|TRBV9|TRBJ2-2
TGTGCCAGCAGCGGACTAGCGTTCACCGGGGAGCTGTTTTTT
CASSGLAFTGELFF
>NA|NA|TRBV30|TRBJ1-6
TGTGCCTCGAGGGCGTGGGGGGATAATTCACCCCTCCACTTT
CASRAWGDNSPLHF
>NA|NA|TRBV7-2|TRBJ2-6
TGTGCCAGCAGCTTAGACAGGGCGGCTGGGGCCAACGTCCTGACTTTC
CASSLDRAAGANVLTF
>TRBD1|NA|TRBV7-9|TRBJ2-7
TGTGCCAGCAGCTTAGGGACAGGGGGACCCTACGAGCAGTACTTC
CASSLGTGGPYEQYF
>TRBD2|NA|TRBV7-9|TRBJ2-3
TGTGCCAGCAGCCCGACTAGCGGAATAAACACAGATACGCAGTATTTT
CASSPTSGINTDTQYF
>TRBD1|NA|TRBV7-9|TRBJ2-6
TGTGCCAGCAGCTTAGCATCAGGGGGCCTCTCTGGGGCCAACGTCCTGACTTTC
CASSLASGGLSGANVLTF
>TRBD1|once|TRBV7-8|TRBJ1-6
TGTGCCAGCAGCTTACAGGGGGCGTCACAGTCACCCCTCCACTTT
CASSLQGASQSPLHF
>NA|few|TRBV23-1|TRBJ2-7
TGCGCCAGCAGTCAATTTGCGTCGGTCAGGCACGAGCAGTACTTC
CASSQFASVRHEQYF
>TRBD1|NA|TRBV25-1|TRBJ2-3
TGTGCCAGCAGTGCCGCCGGGACAGGGAAAGATACGCAGTATTTT
CASSAAGTGKDTQYF
>NA|NA|TRBV7-2|TRBJ2-2
TGTGCCAGCAGCTTAATGGGGGCCGGGATCGCCGGGGAGCTGTTTTTT
CASSLMGAGIAGELFF